This is a list of T cell receptor beta chains from one sample in a study of immune cell composition in non-small cell lung cancer. This table comes from immunoSEQ multiplex PCR, and its TCRdb copy is limited to in-frame clones, with some not included. The repertoire holds some 3,200 clones, with about 71% as singletons. Another study also made use of these data, one on CD4 T cells in lung cancer.

The material sequenced was non-adjacent lung tissue. All receptors derive from a human donor with non-small cell lung cancer. Both conserved end residues are part of each CDR3. The order of the fields is V gene, J gene, CDR3 length, D gene, clone size, CDR3 DNA, CDR3 protein. The D gene is left open where the match is weak. Where a row states a size, it is once, few, many or the class of an expanded clone; other rows omit it.

>TRBV23-1|TRBJ1-5|14|TRBD1|.
TGCGCCAGCCGCGATCAGGGGGCTAATCAGCCCCAGCATTTT
CASRDQGANQPQHF
>TRBV19|TRBJ2-1|17|.|once
TGTGCCAGTAGTTACACAGGGCCGGGGAGCTCCTACAATGAGCAGTTCTTC
CASSYTGPGSSYNEQFF
>TRBV5-1|TRBJ2-3|16|.|.
TGCGCCAGCACCGGGGGAGGACGCTCTAGCACAGATACGCAGTATTTT
CASTGGGRSSTDTQYF
>TRBV6-5|TRBJ2-7|14|.|.
TGTGCCAGCAGTTACTCGAGACGGGGGTCGGGGCAGTACTTC
CASSYSRRGSGQYF
>TRBV27|TRBJ2-2|15|.|few
TGTGCCAGCAGTTTAACAGGACTAACGACCGGGGAGCTGTTTTTT
CASSLTGLTTGELFF
>TRBV4-1|TRBJ1-2|17|.|.
TGCGCCAGCAGCCAAGTAATGGGACCGAGGAGGGACTATGGCTACACCTTC
CASSQVMGPRRDYGYTF
>TRBV9|TRBJ2-1|15|TRBD1|.
TGTGCCAGCAGCGTAGAAGGACAGGGGGGGAATGAGCAGTTCTTC
CASSVEGQGGNEQFF
>TRBV6-1|TRBJ2-3|13|TRBD1|.
TGTGCCAGCAGTGAAGAGGGGGCCCATACGCAGTATTTT
CASSEEGAHTQYF
>TRBV10-3|TRBJ2-5|13|.|medium-sized
TGTGCCATCAGTGAGGTTAGCCCGGGGACCCAGTACTTC
CAISEVSPGTQYF
>TRBV5-6|TRBJ2-2|15|TRBD1|.
TGTGCCAGCAACCACGACAGGGGTAACACCGGGGAGCTGTTTTTT
CASNHDRGNTGELFF